The 30 T cell receptor beta chains below were found in one sample sequenced in a study of T cells after yellow fever vaccination. TCRdb recomputed calls from the 5' RACE reads with MiXCR, one row per CDR3 protein. The profile shows some 550,000 distinct CDR3 sequences, under 25% of them singletons. Sequencing was performed on PBMCs, taken 15 days after the yellow fever booster vaccination. The receptors here all came from a man aged 25 to 40 who received the YFV17D yellow fever vaccine.

The chain has TRBV5-1 and TRBJ2-3; D perhaps matches TRBD2 (6 bases). V was cut by 6 bases and J by 2 bases, with 16 bases left in between. CDR1 SGHRS and CDR2 YFSETQ come from the germline V gene. CDR3 length equals 15 residues. The CDR3 protein is CASTRSGGTTDTQYF. The CDR3 coding sequence is TGCGCCAGCACCCGGTCGGGCGGGACCACAGATACGCAGTATTTT.

The chain is built from TRBV5-1 and TRBJ2-1; 15 bases fit TRBD2. The CDR3 extends over 18 amino acids. Per germline, CDR1 SGHRS and CDR2 YFSETQ. Germline trimming cut 7 bases from V and 3 bases from J; bases unmatched to any gene: 11. CDR3 DNA sequence: TGCGCCAGCCGCAGGACAGGGACTAGCGGGAGGTTCTACAATGAGCAGTTCTTC. Its translation: CASRRTGTSGRFYNEQFF.

V and J are TRBV5-1 and TRBJ2-3; 7 nucleotides line up with TRBD2. This CDR3 is built from 16 residues. The trim removed 2 bases at V and 1 base at J, leaving 7 bases unmatched. Per the germline V gene, CDR1 is SGHRS and CDR2 is YFSETQ. The chain's CDR3 is CASSFNTAGRTDTQYF. As DNA, the CDR3 is TGCGCCAGCAGCTTCAACACAGCGGGACGCACAGATACGCAGTATTTT.

The V and J genes are TRBV7-2 and TRBJ2-3; D gene ambiguous. Germline V gene lookup returns CDR1 SGHTA and CDR2 FQGNSA. CDR3 size: 17 residues. The V end was cut by 1 base, the J end by 1 base, with 15 bases between. This CDR3 is CASSLGPPIAGTDTQYF. The CDR3 DNA follows: TGTGCCAGCAGCTTAGGGCCACCCATCGCTGGCACAGATACGCAGTATTTT.

The CDR3 DNA is TGTGCCAGCAGTCCGGCATACTCTGGAGAGACCCAGTACTTC. Protein: CASSPAYSGETQYF. The rearrangement uses TRBV6-2 or TRBV6-3 and TRBJ2-5; D remains ambiguous. The CDR3 sequence is 14 residues long. The V end was cut by 5 bases, the J end by 4 bases, with 14 bases between. Germline CDR1 and CDR2: MNHEY and SVGEGT.

This clonotype was observed once. The genes are TRBV5-1 and TRBJ2-5; TRBD2 matches at 13 bases. The ends lost 2 bases at V and 4 bases at J; junction bases unmatched: 5. This CDR3 is 16 amino acids long. Germline V lookup: CDR1 SGHRS, CDR2 YFSETQ. The CDR3 is CASSFWTSGRGETQYF. CDR3 nucleotides: TGCGCCAGCAGCTTCTGGACTAGCGGGAGAGGAGAGACCCAGTACTTC.

V is TRBV10-3 and J is TRBJ2-3; D ambiguous. Germline values: CDR1 ENHRY, CDR2 SYGVKD. V was trimmed by 6 bases and J by 5 bases, leaving 9 bases between them. The CDR3 is 12 residues long. The CDR3 region has the DNA TGTGCCATCAGCCAATTTCAAGATACGCAGTATTTT. Amino acid sequence: CAISQFQDTQYF.

This clonotype was seen repeatedly, ten times or more. The chain carries TRBV4-3 and TRBJ2-4; no clear D gene. Trimming took 0 bases from V and 1 from J, leaving 19 bases between them. Germline CDR1 and CDR2: LGHNA and YSLEER. The CDR3 is 19 amino acids. DNA of the CDR3: TGCGCCAGCAGCCAAGACGTGGTGGGAACGTCACTTGCCAAAAACATTCAGTACTTC. It is translated as CASSQDVVGTSLAKNIQYF.

This clonotype was detected a few times. V usage is TRBV6-5 and J usage is TRBJ2-3; TRBD2 matches at 12 bases. J lost 4 bases, V lost 2 bases, and 13 bases had no gene match. The CDR3 is made up of 19 amino acids. From germline, CDR1 is MNHEY and CDR2 SVGAGI. CDR3 sequence reads: CASSYAVGLAGRGADTQYF. CDR3 nucleotides: TGTGCCAGCAGTTACGCCGTAGGACTAGCGGGAAGAGGCGCAGATACGCAGTATTTT.

This chain joins TRBV28 and TRBJ2-1; TRBD1 is a possible D gene (5 bases). Trimming shortened V by 7 bases and J by 6 bases, and 13 bases separated the two germline ends. The CDR3 is 13 residues long. Germline V lookup: CDR1 MDHEN, CDR2 SYDVKM. The DNA of the CDR3 is TGTGCCAGCACCCAGGGCAGGGCCAATGAGCAGTTCTTC. Protein sequence: CASTQGRANEQFF.

The J gene is TRBJ2-3, the V gene TRBV6-1; D is possibly TRBD2 (6 bases). CDR1 MNHNS and CDR2 SASEGT come from the germline V gene. V lost 5 bases and J lost 2, with 17 bases in between. This CDR3 contains 16 residues. The CDR3 DNA reads TGTGCCAGCAGTCAACGGACTATATCATTCACAGATACGCAGTATTTT. This translates into CASSQRTISFTDTQYF.

The CDR3 region is CSATPQQSSYEQYF. The CDR3 DNA is TGCAGTGCCACCCCGCAGCAGAGCTCCTACGAGCAGTACTTC. The chain recombines TRBV20-1 with TRBJ2-7; D gene uncertain. The CDR3 loop spans 14 amino acids. The V end lost 6 bases, the J end lost 0 bases, and 15 bases lay between the germline ends. Germline assignment: CDR1 DFQATT and CDR2 SNEGSKA (reference sequence).

With regard to this clonotype: This likely comes from a read error, as the CDR3 has no conserved phenylalanine or tryptophan at its end. The chain uses TRBV29-1 and TRBJ2-3; the D is unclear. Trimming pared 0 bases from V and 2 bases from J, leaving 6 bases between. CDR1 SQVTM and CDR2 ANQGSEA come from the germline V gene. CDR3 size: 13 residues. The CDR3 region is CSVEEPNTDTQYL. The CDR3 coding sequence is TGCAGCGTTGAAGAGCCCAACACAGATACGCAGTATTTA.

This clonotype was counted a few times. The gene calls are TRBV27 and TRBJ2-1, with TRBD1 as a possible D gene (5 bases). Trimming removed 1 base at V and 5 bases at J, with 15 bases between. CDR1 and CDR2 (germline): MNHEY, SMNVEV (reference sequence). CDR3 length: 16 residues. CDR3 coding DNA: TGTGCCAGCAGTTTATTGGGCCAGAGACAGCACAATGAGCAGTTCTTC. Amino acids: CASSLLGQRQHNEQFF.

The CDR3 nucleotides read TGCAGTGCTAGACCCGGGACAGGGGTCGACGAGCAGTACTTC. Translation: CSARPGTGVDEQYF. The V call is TRBV20-1, the J call TRBJ2-7; 10 nucleotides line up with TRBD1. With V trimmed by 2 bases and J by 5 bases, 6 bases remained unmatched. Germline lookup yields CDR1 DFQATT and CDR2 SNEGSKA (reference sequence). The CDR3 covers 14 residues.

The chain uses TRBV12-3 or TRBV12-4 and TRBJ2-7, with D unresolved. The CDR3 sequence is 13 residues long. V was trimmed by 3 bases and J by 5 bases, leaving 11 bases between them. The CDR3 DNA reads as TGTGCCAGCAGTTTTGGGGTGGCCCACGAGCAGTACTTC. Translation: CASSFGVAHEQYF.

The CDR3 DNA reads TGCGCCAGCAGCCAAGATCGCGGGACTAGCGGGGCTGAGCAGTTCTTC. Translation: CASSQDRGTSGAEQFF. J is TRBJ2-1 and V is TRBV4-1; the match to TRBD2 covers 13 bases. The ends lost 0 bases at V and 9 bases at J; junction bases unmatched: 5. The CDR3 is 16 amino acids. CDR1 and CDR2 from the germline V gene are MGHRA and YSYEKL.

As to this clonotype: One end of the junction does not line up with germline, which may come from a read error. V usage is TRBV5-1 and J usage is TRBJ2-7; D is undetermined. Germline values: CDR1 SGHRS, CDR2 YFSETQ. The CDR3 extends over 15 amino acids. The DNA for the CDR3 is TGTGCCAGCAGCTTAGATCGAGGAAGCTCCTACGAGCAGTACTTC. It codes for CASSLDRGSSYEQYF.

CDR3 protein: CAIRPAEGGYHEQYF. CDR3 nucleotides: TGTGCCATCAGGCCCGCGGAGGGGGGCTACCACGAGCAGTACTTC. The V gene is TRBV10-3, the J gene TRBJ2-7; D tentatively fits TRBD1 or TRBD2 (6 bases each). With 6 bases removed from V and 5 bases from J, the gap between germline ends came to 20 bases. The CDR3 contains 15 residues. The germline V gene has CDR1 ENHRY and CDR2 SYGVKD.

The chain joins TRBV20-1 to TRBJ2-5; D may match TRBD1 or TRBD2 (5 bases each). The CDR3 extends over 18 amino acids. Per the germline V gene, CDR1 is DFQATT and CDR2 is SNEGSKA (reference sequence). Trimming pared 0 bases from V and 5 bases from J, leaving 25 bases between. CDR3 sequence reads: CSAREGLHRDVLAETQYF. The CDR3 DNA reads TGCAGTGCTAGAGAGGGGCTGCACCGGGACGTCTTAGCGGAGACCCAGTACTTC.

The chain joins TRBV21-1 to TRBJ2-6. TRBV21-1 is described as a pseudogene. The length of the CDR3 is 15 residues. The CDR3 coding sequence is TGTGCCAGCAGCTTAACAACATGGTGGGCCAACGTCCTGACTTTC. Residues: CASSLTTWWANVLTF.

This clonotype came up a few times. The rearrangement joins TRBV9 to TRBJ2-2; maybe TRBD1 (6 bases). The CDR3 has 16 amino acids. Germline assignment: CDR1 SGDLS and CDR2 YYNGEE. V lost 2 bases and J lost 2, with 13 bases in between. The CDR3 nucleotides read TGTGCCAGCAGCGTCCAATACGGGACAAACACCGGGGAGCTGTTTTTT. It specifies CASSVQYGTNTGELFF.

This clonotype was counted between two and nine times. V and J are TRBV12-3 or TRBV12-4 and TRBJ2-3; TRBD2 agrees at 9 bases. V shed 4 bases, J shed 1 base, and the junction held 3 bases outside the gene matches. The CDR3 totals 15 residues. The CDR3, as DNA: TGTGCCAGCAGTTCTAGCGGGGTTGGCACAGATACGCAGTATTTT. It encodes CASSSSGVGTDTQYF.

Only one count was recorded for this clonotype. The chain joins TRBV4-2 to TRBJ2-7, with a tentative D call TRBD2 (6 bases). The germline V gene encodes CDR1 LGHNA and CDR2 YNFKEQ. Trimming removed 3 bases from V and 5 bases from J, with 14 bases in between. This CDR3 has 14 amino acids. For the CDR3, the DNA is TGTGCCAGCAGCCATCCCAGGAGGGAGCACGAGCAGTACTTC. Its translation is CASSHPRREHEQYF.

V usage is TRBV4-2 and J usage is TRBJ2-3; 11 bases agree with TRBD2. Germline V gene data show CDR1 as LGHNA and CDR2 as YNFKEQ. The CDR3 consists of 16 residues. V shed 2 bases and J 3 bases; nucleotides not matched to a gene: 4. The CDR3 sequence: CASSQISGRATDTQYF. As DNA, the CDR3 is TGTGCCAGCAGCCAAATTAGCGGGAGGGCAACAGATACGCAGTATTTT.

This chain links TRBV20-1 with TRBJ1-4; TRBD1 matches at 7 bases. CDR1 is DFQATT, CDR2 SNEGSKA, per germline (reference sequence). The CDR3 has 16 residues. Unmatched junction bases numbered 7, after V lost 3 bases and J lost 0 bases. The CDR3, as DNA: TGCAGTGCTAGCGGAAGGGGGCTAGCAACTAATGAAAAACTGTTTTTT. As protein: CSASGRGLATNEKLFF.

The V call is TRBV5-1, the J call TRBJ1-1, with D possibly being TRBD1 (5 bases). The germline gives CDR1 SGHRS, CDR2 YFSETQ. The V gene lost 7 bases and the J gene lost 5 bases, with 15 bases spanning the gap. The CDR3 length is 13 residues. In DNA form, the CDR3 reads TGCGCCAGCTTCGGGGGGGAGGAGACTGAAGCTTTCTTT. Protein: CASFGGEETEAFF.

There are a few counts of this clonotype. V is TRBV6-1 and J is TRBJ2-3, with 8 bases that match TRBD2. This CDR3 has 16 residues. The germline CDR1 and CDR2 sequences are MNHNS and SASEGT. V shed 6 bases and J 5 bases; nucleotides not matched to a gene: 13. CDR3 amino acids: CASRLLSGRVGDTQYF. CDR3 nucleotide sequence: TGTGCCAGCAGACTTCTAAGCGGGAGAGTGGGAGATACGCAGTATTTT.

This clonotype was observed a handful of times. The chain couples TRBV7-2 to TRBJ2-7; a weak D match, TRBD2 (7 bases). Germline assignment: CDR1 SGHTA and CDR2 FQGNSA. The CDR3 length is 15 residues. Trimming left V 6 bases short and J 5 bases short, with 20 bases between. CDR3 in DNA: TGTGCCAGCAGTCGAAGGGGGGGAAAAGGGAACGAGCAGTACTTC. Its translation: CASSRRGGKGNEQYF.

In this sample, this clonotype turned up a few times. CDR3 nucleotides: TGTGCCAGCAGTTACTCGACGGGGCTGGGCCCCTACGAGCAGTACTTC. Protein sequence: CASSYSTGLGPYEQYF. The chain uses TRBV6-5 and TRBJ2-7; D might be TRBD1 or TRBD2, each matching 5 bases. The V end was cut by 0 bases, the J end by 2 bases, with 14 bases between. Germline V gene sequence: CDR1 MNHEY, CDR2 SVGAGI. This CDR3 region has 16 residues.